The rows below give T cell receptor beta chains drawn from one sample of a study of long-term antiretroviral therapy in people with HIV. Data came from immunoSEQ multiplex PCR; TCRdb stores just in-frame clones and leaves some out. This table has more than 20,000 clones, 86% appearing once. The specimen comprised unsorted PBMCs, sampled just over 2.6 years after starting antiretroviral therapy. Source of these receptors: a man aged 35-49 years with HIV. Both conserved end residues are part of each CDR3.

CDR3 | V
CASSGASGNNNEQFF | TRBV5-1
CASSFGNTEAFF | TRBV28
CASSFVAGQGDSPLHF | TRBV7-8
CASSSTGQANTEAFF | TRBV11-2
CASSPYGGANEKLFF | TRBV4-3
CATPYAGNTIYF | TRBV7-9
CASSLTENEQFF | TRBV4-1
CASTLGGNYGYTF | TRBV7-9
CASSAAGVYEQYF | TRBV28
CASSQGIAGRETQYF | TRBV4-3
CSVVEPTGDGYTF | TRBV29-1